This T cell receptor (beta chain) is drawn from a study of sequential checkpoint blockade in melanoma. Study context: Each arm's sequence ended with maintenance nivolumab.

Measured with immunoSEQ multiplex PCR; TCRdb has only the in-frame clones, and not every one. The table includes approximately 20,000 clones, 73% detected once. The length of the CDR3 is 17 residues. The trim removed 4 bases at V and 4 bases at J, leaving 6 bases unmatched. Germline V lookup: CDR1 PRHDT, CDR2 FYEKMQ (reference sequence). This sample's treatment: randomized to nivolumab then ipilimumab (arm A) or the reverse (arm B). V and J are TRBV13 and TRBJ2-3; 15 nucleotides match TRBD2. The source material was CD8+ T cells sorted from blood (inferred from file names), sampled from a patient given nivolumab and ipilimumab in sequence. The TCR originated in a human donor with melanoma. The CDR3 sequence: CASSSRTSGRVADTQYF. CDR3 coding DNA: TGTGCCAGCAGCTCCCGGACTAGCGGGAGGGTGGCAGATACGCAGTATTTT.